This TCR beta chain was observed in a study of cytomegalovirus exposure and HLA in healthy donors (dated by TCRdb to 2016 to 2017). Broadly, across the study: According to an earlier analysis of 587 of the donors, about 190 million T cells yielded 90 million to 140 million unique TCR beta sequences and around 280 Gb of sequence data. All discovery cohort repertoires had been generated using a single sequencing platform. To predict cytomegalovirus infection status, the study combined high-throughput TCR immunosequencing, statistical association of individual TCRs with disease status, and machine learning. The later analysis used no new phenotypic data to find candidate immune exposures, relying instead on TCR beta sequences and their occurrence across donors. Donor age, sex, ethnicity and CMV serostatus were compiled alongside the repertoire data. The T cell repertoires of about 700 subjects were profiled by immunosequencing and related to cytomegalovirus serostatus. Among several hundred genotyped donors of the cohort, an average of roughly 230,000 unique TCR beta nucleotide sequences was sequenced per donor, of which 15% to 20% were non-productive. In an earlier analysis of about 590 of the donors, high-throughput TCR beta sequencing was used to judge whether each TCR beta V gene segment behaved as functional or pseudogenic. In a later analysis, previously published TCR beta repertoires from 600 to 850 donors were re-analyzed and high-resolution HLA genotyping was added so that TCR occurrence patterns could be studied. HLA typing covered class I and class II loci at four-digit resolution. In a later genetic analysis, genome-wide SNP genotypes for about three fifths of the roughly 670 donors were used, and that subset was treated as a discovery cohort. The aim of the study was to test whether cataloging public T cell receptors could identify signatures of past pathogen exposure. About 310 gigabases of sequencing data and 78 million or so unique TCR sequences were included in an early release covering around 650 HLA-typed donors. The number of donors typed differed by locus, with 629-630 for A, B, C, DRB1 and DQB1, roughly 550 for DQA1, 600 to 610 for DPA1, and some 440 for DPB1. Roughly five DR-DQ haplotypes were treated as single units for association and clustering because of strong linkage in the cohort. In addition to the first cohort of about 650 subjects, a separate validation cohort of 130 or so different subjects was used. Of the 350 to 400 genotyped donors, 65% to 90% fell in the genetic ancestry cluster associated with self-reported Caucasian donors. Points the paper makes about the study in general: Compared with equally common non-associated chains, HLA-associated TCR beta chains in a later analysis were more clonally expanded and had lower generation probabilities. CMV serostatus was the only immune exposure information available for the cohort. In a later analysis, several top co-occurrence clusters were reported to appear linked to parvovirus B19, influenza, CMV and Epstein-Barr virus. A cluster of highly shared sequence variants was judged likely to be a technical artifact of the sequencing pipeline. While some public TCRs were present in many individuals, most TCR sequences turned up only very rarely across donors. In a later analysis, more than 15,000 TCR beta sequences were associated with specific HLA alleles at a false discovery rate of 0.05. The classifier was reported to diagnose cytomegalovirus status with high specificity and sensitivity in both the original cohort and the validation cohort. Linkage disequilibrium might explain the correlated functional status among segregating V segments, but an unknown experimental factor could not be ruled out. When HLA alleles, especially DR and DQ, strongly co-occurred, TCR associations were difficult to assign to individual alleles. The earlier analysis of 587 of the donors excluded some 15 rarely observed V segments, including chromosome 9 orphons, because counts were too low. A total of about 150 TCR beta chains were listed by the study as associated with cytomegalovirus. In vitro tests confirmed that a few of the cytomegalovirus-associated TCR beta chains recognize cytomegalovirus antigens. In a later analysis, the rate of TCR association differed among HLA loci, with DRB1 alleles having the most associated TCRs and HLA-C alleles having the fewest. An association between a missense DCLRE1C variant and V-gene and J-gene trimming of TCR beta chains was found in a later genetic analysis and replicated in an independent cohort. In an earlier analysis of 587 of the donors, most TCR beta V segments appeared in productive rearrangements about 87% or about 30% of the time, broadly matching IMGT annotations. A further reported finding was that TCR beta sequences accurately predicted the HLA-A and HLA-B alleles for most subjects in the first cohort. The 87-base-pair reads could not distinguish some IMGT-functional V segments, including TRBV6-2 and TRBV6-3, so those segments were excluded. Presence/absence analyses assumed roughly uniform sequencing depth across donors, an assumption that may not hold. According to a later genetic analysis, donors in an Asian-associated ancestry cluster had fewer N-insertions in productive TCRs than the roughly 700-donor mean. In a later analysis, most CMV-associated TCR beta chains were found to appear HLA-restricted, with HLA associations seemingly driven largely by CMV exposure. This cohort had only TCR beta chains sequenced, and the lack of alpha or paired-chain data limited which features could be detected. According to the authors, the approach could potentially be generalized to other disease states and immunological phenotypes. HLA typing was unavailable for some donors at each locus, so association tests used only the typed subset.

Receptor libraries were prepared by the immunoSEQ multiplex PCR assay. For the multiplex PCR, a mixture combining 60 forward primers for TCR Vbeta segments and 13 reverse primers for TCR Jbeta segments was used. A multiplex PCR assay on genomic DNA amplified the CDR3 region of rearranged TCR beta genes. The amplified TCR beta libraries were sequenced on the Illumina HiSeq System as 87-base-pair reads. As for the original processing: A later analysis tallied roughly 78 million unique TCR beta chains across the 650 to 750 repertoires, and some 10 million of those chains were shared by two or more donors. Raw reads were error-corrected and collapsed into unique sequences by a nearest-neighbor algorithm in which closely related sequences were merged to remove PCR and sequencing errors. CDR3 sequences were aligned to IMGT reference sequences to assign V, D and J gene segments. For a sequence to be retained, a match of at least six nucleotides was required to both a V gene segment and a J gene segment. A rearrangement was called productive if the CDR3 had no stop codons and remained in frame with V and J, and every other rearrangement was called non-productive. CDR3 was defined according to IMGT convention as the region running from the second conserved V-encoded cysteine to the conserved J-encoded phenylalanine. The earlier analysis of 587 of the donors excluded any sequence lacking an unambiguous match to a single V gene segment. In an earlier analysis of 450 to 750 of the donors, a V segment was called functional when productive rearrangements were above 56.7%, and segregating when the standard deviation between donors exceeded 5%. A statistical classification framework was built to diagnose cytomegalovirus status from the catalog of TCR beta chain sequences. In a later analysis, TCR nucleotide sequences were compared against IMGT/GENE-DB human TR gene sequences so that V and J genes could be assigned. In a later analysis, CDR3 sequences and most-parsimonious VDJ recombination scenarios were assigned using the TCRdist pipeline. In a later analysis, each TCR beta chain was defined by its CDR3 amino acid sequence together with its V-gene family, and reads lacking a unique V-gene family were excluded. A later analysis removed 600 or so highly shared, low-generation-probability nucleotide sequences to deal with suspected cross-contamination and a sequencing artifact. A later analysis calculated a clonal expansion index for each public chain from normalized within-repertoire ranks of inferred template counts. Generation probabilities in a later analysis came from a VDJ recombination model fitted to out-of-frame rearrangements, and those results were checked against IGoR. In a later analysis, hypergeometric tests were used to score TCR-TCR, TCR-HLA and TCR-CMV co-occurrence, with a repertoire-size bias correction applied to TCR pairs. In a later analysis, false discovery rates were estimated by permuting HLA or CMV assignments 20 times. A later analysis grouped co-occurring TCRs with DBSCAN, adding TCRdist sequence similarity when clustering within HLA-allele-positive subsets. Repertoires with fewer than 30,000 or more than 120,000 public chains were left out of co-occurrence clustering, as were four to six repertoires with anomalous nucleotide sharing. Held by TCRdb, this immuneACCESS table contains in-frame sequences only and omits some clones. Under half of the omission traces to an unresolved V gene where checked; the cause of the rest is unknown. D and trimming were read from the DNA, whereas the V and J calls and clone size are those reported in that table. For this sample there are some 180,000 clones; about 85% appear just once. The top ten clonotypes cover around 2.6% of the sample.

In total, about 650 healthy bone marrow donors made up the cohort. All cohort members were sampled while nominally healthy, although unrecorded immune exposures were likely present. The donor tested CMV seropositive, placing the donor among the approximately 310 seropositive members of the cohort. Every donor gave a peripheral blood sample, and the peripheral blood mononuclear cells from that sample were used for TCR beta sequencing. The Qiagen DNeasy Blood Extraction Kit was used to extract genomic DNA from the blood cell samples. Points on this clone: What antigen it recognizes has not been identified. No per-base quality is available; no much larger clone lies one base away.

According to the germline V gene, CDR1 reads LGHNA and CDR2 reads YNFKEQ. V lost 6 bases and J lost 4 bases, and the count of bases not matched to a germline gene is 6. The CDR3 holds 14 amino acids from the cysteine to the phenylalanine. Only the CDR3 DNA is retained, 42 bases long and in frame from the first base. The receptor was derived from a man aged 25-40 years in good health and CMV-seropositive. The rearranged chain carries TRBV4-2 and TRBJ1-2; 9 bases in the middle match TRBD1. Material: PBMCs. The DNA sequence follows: TGTGCCAGCAGGGAGATGACAGGGGGCTATGGCTACACCTTC. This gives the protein CASREMTGGYGYTF.